The TCR beta chain described here comes from a study of T cell responses to AZD1222 COVID-19 vaccine. Using immunoSEQ multiplex PCR, the repertoire was profiled, and TCRdb retains in-frame clones only, with some absent. The table includes approximately 170,000 clones, around 94% detected once. In regard to this clone: Its antigen is currently unknown.

CDR3 length equals 13 residues. V shed 11 bases, J shed 2 bases, and the junction held 9 bases outside the gene matches. CDR1 is SNHLY, CDR2 FYNNEI, per germline. General observations from the study: Seropositivity was recorded at baseline in only 6 or 7 AZD1222 recipients. It should be noted that donors were predominantly white British and more often female, and clonal diversity was possibly underestimated.

The specimen was peripheral blood, collected 28 days after the second AZD1222 dose. The TCR originated in an adult who received the AZD1222 COVID-19 vaccine. This sequence joins TRBV2 and TRBJ2-7, with 7 bases aligning to TRBD2. The CDR3 here is CAWEGPSPYEQYF. The CDR3 bases are TGTGCCTGGGAGGGACCTTCCCCCTACGAGCAGTACTTC.